This TCR beta chain was obtained from a study of T-cell memory formation after mild COVID-19. Study-level background: TCR clusters mostly belonged to single donors. The study, taken as a whole, reports: CD4+ bias marked clones expanding day 15 to 37, unlike balanced contracting clones. Among clones peaking at day 37 in the second wave, SARS-CoV-2 specificity remained unconfirmed. CD4+ contracting clones were found mainly in CM and EM, and CD8+ ones in EMRA.

The sample holds many counts of this clonotype. Its specificity is not known. TCRdb passed the 5' RACE reads through MiXCR, listing each CDR3 protein once. Of about 130,000 distinct CDR3 sequences detected, less than 6.5% appear once; the ten largest clones hold 2.2%. The sample comprised PBMCs or a T cell subset sorted from them (not recorded which). This sequence was found in an adult woman who had mild COVID-19 (a few samples of this study predate the infection). Cell type and time point are not known.

CDR3 sequence reads: CASSVTEVGLYNEQFF. The CDR3 coding sequence is TGTGCCAGCAGCGTAACGGAGGTTGGGCTATACAATGAGCAGTTCTTC. The chain couples TRBV9 to TRBJ2-1; tentatively, D is TRBD2 (5 bases). This CDR3 region has 16 residues. Germline values: CDR1 SGDLS, CDR2 YYNGEE. V gave up 1 base and J gave up 4 bases, with 15 bases separating them.